These T cell receptor beta chains were read from a single sample in a study. TCRdb fed the 5' RACE reads into MiXCR, producing one record per CDR3 protein. In the table there are approximately 12,000 distinct CDR3 sequences, 51% of which are singletons. Sequencing was carried out using tumor-infiltrating Tregs sorted from the breast tumor. These receptors came from a female donor with breast cancer. The CDR3 runs from the conserved cysteine through the conserved F or W. D genes are given only for firm matches. Only some rows state a clone size, as once, few, many or a class for expanded clones.

j_call | v_call | d_call | clone_size | cdr3_length | cdr3_aa | cdr3_nt
TRBJ2-3 | TRBV30 | . | . | 13 | CACSVSRTDTQYF | TGTGCCTGTAGTGTATCTCGCACAGATACGCAGTATTTT
TRBJ1-5 | TRBV6-1 | TRBD1 | . | 17 | CASAGTGGVNSNQPQHF | TGTGCCAGTGCGGGGACAGGGGGCGTAAATAGCAATCAGCCCCAGCATTTT
TRBJ2-5 | TRBV2 | . | . | 12 | CASSLAEETQYF | TGTGCCAGCAGTCTAGCTGAAGAGACCCAGTACTTC
TRBJ2-3 | TRBV4-3 | TRBD2 | few | 16 | CASSQVASGSTDTQYF | TGCGCCAGCAGCCAAGTGGCTAGCGGGAGCACAGATACGCAGTATTTT
TRBJ1-1 | TRBV7-2 | TRBD1 | . | 15 | CASSLLDRPNTEAFF | TGTGCCAGCAGCTTATTGGACAGGCCGAACACTGAAGCTTTCTTT
TRBJ1-4 | TRBV5-1 | . | . | 13 | CASSLDRDEKLFF | TGCGCCAGCAGCTTGGACAGGGATGAAAAACTGTTTTTT
TRBJ2-5 | TRBV5-1 | TRBD2 | . | 15 | CASSLSGGSQETQYF | TGCGCCAGCAGCTTGTCTGGCGGGAGCCAAGAGACCCAGTACTTC
TRBJ1-6 | TRBV20-1 | . | few | 13 | CSARDQPNSPLHF | TGCAGTGCTAGAGATCAACCAAATTCACCCCTCCACTTT
TRBJ2-5 | TRBV11-2 | . | . | 13 | CASSLDSVETQYF | TGTGCCAGCAGCTTAGATTCGGTGGAGACCCAGTACTTC
TRBJ2-2 | TRBV12-3/TRBV12-4 | TRBD1 | . | 15 | CASSTTGGSTGELFF | TGTGCCAGCAGTACCACAGGGGGTTCGACCGGGGAGCTGTTTTTT
TRBJ2-1 | TRBV6-1 | . | few | 14 | CASSRRAFYNEQFF | TGTGCCAGTAGTAGGAGGGCCTTCTACAATGAGCAGTTCTTC
TRBJ2-1 | TRBV6-2/TRBV6-3 | . | few | 11 | CATLGYNEQFF | TGTGCCACTCTAGGGTACAATGAGCAGTTCTTC
TRBJ1-2 | TRBV7-3 | . | few | 12 | CASSSTAPGYTF | TGTGCCAGCAGCTCGACAGCTCCCGGCTACACCTTC
TRBJ2-7 | TRBV7-6 | . | . | 14 | CASSLGSGTYEQYF | TGTGCCAGCAGCTTAGGGTCTGGGACCTACGAGCAGTACTTC
TRBJ1-2 | TRBV20-1 | TRBD1 | . | 14 | CSARDQTGGDGYTF | TGCAGTGCTAGAGATCAGACAGGGGGCGATGGCTACACCTTC
TRBJ2-1 | TRBV20-1 | TRBD2 | . | 14 | CSARGWQRGYEQFF | TGCAGTGCTAGAGGGTGGCAGCGGGGCTATGAGCAGTTCTTC
TRBJ2-1 | TRBV12-3/TRBV12-4 | TRBD2 | . | 19 | CASSRRTSGSLFSYNEQFF | TGTGCCAGCAGTCGCCGGACTAGCGGGAGTTTGTTCTCCTACAATGAGCAGTTCTTC
TRBJ1-5 | TRBV7-2 | TRBD1 | . | 18 | CASSLTGGWQNLHQPQHF | TGTGCCAGCAGCTTGACAGGGGGCTGGCAAAATTTACATCAGCCCCAGCATTTT
TRBJ2-7 | TRBV7-9 | . | . | 17 | CASSPPRSAGPLTEQYF | TGTGCCAGCAGCCCCCCTAGATCGGCGGGCCCCCTCACCGAGCAGTACTTC
TRBJ1-4 | TRBV7-2 | . | . | 15 | CASSLEESRHEKLFF | TGTGCCAGCAGCTTAGAGGAATCCCGCCATGAAAAACTGTTTTTT
TRBJ2-5 | TRBV28 | . | . | 13 | CASSFLIGETQYF | TGTGCCAGCAGTTTCTTGATCGGGGAGACCCAGTACTTC
TRBJ2-6 | TRBV5-1 | . | . | 17 | CASSLEEGMGGANVLTF | TGCGCCAGCAGCTTGGAAGAGGGGATGGGGGGGGCCAACGTCCTGACTTTC
TRBJ1-5 | TRBV7-9 | . | once | 12 | CASSFGGQPQHF | TGTGCCAGCAGCTTCGGAGGGCAGCCCCAGCATTTT
TRBJ2-1 | TRBV9 | . | . | 17 | CASSVQDGVARGDEQFF | TGTGCCAGCAGCGTACAGGACGGGGTGGCTCGAGGTGATGAGCAGTTCTTC
TRBJ2-1 | TRBV3-1 | TRBD1 | few | 13 | CASSLGQGNEQFF | TGTGCCAGCAGCCTGGGACAGGGCAATGAGCAGTTCTTC
TRBJ2-2 | TRBV4-3 | . | . | 16 | CASSQGEETNTGELFF | TGCGCCAGCAGCCAAGGGGAGGAGACTAACACCGGGGAGCTGTTTTTT
TRBJ2-1 | TRBV7-2 | TRBD2 | few | 15 | CASSLTSGSIHEQFF | TGTGCCAGCAGCCTGACTAGCGGGAGTATCCATGAGCAGTTCTTC
TRBJ1-5 | TRBV7-3 | . | . | 14 | CASSSGRLHQPQHF | TGTGCCAGCAGCTCTGGCAGGCTACATCAGCCCCAGCATTTT
TRBJ1-5 | TRBV12-3/TRBV12-4 | TRBD1 | . | 17 | CASNTGTEDYSNQPQHF | TGTGCCAGCAATACCGGGACAGAAGATTATAGCAATCAGCCCCAGCATTTT
TRBJ2-2 | TRBV20-1 | . | few | 16 | CSAREPARFASGELFF | TGCAGTGCTAGAGAGCCAGCTAGATTTGCCTCCGGGGAGCTGTTTTTT
TRBJ1-1 | TRBV5-1 | . | . | 13 | CASSLYGYTEAFF | TGCGCCAGCAGCTTGTATGGTTACACTGAAGCTTTCTTT
TRBJ2-3 | TRBV20-1 | TRBD1 | few | 15 | CSSRPGQTYLDTQYF | TGCAGTTCCCGACCGGGACAGACATATTTGGATACGCAGTATTTT
TRBJ2-1 | TRBV7-6 | . | few | 12 | CASSSFGREQFF | TGTGCCAGCAGCTCCTTCGGTAGAGAGCAGTTCTTC
TRBJ2-2 | TRBV4-2 | . | once | 14 | CASSQDSETGELFF | TGTGCCAGCAGCCAGGACTCCGAAACCGGGGAGCTGTTTTTT
TRBJ2-1 | TRBV24-1 | TRBD2 | . | 16 | CATSDPGLAGEDEQVF | TGTGCCACCAGTGATCCAGGACTAGCGGGAGAAGATGAGCAGGTCTTC
TRBJ1-1 | TRBV29-1 | . | . | 10 | CSVKSRGWVF | TGCAGCGTGAAGAGCAGGGGTTGGGTCTTT
TRBJ2-2 | TRBV6-6 | . | . | 15 | CASSWPPRNTGELFF | TGTGCCAGCAGTTGGCCTCCCAGGAACACCGGGGAGCTGTTTTTT
TRBJ1-2 | TRBV12-3/TRBV12-4 | . | . | 14 | CASSLGVKYYGYTF | TGTGCCAGCAGTTTGGGGGTAAAGTACTATGGCTACACCTTC
TRBJ2-2 | TRBV10-3 | . | . | 11 | CAIRGTGELFF | TGTGCCATCAGGGGCACCGGGGAGCTGTTTTTT
TRBJ1-1 | TRBV12-3/TRBV12-4 | TRBD1 | . | 13 | CASRYTGGTEAFF | TGTGCCAGCAGATACACAGGGGGCACTGAAGCTTTCTTT
TRBJ2-1 | TRBV28 | . | . | 14 | CASSPRSSYNEQFF | TGTGCCAGCAGCCCCCGGAGCTCCTACAATGAGCAGTTCTTC
TRBJ2-3 | TRBV12-3/TRBV12-4 | . | few | 14 | CASSFRGRFDTQYF | TGTGCCAGCAGTTTCAGGGGCCGGTTCGATACGCAGTATTTT
TRBJ2-7 | TRBV5-1 | TRBD2 | . | 14 | CASGAGDESYEQYF | TGCGCCAGCGGGGCGGGAGACGAATCCTACGAGCAGTACTTC
TRBJ2-3 | TRBV6-5 | TRBD2 | . | 15 | CASTSGLAGADTQYF | TGTGCCAGCACCTCGGGACTAGCGGGAGCAGATACGCAGTATTTT
TRBJ2-1 | TRBV6-1 | . | . | 14 | CASSEVLVGNKQFF | TGTGCCAGCAGTGAGGTCCTAGTGGGTAATAAGCAGTTCTTC
TRBJ2-3 | TRBV24-1 | TRBD2 | few | 16 | CATSDRGLHGTDTQYF | TGTGCCACCAGTGACCGGGGACTACACGGGACAGATACGCAGTATTTT
TRBJ2-5 | TRBV12-3/TRBV12-4 | . | . | 13 | CASRTDRQETQYF | TGTGCCAGCAGGACCGACCGGCAAGAGACCCAGTACTTC
TRBJ1-1 | TRBV20-1 | . | . | 14 | CSARVGDRNTEAFF | TGCAGTGCTAGAGTGGGAGATAGGAACACTGAAGCTTTCTTT
TRBJ2-5 | TRBV7-6 | . | . | 11 | CASSSEETQYF | TGTGCCAGCAGCTCAGAAGAGACCCAGTACTTC
TRBJ2-2 | TRBV19 | . | few | 16 | CASKLNAGKNTGELFF | TGTGCCAGTAAGTTGAATGCGGGAAAGAACACCGGGGAGCTGTTTTTT
TRBJ2-3 | TRBV18 | . | . | 16 | CASSPTGLGGPDTQYF | TGTGCCAGCTCACCAACGGGACTCGGCGGTCCAGATACGCAGTATTTT
TRBJ2-1 | TRBV7-4 | . | . | 12 | CASSVYPARCRF | TGTGCCAGCAGCGTATATCCGGCGAGGTGCCGTTTC
TRBJ1-5 | TRBV20-1 | . | . | 13 | CSGSRGPSQPQHF | TGCAGTGGCTCACGGGGGCCGAGTCAGCCCCAGCATTTT
TRBJ1-2 | TRBV7-2 | . | few | 17 | CASSLEMTARGNYGYTF | TGTGCCAGCAGCTTAGAGATGACGGCGAGGGGTAACTATGGCTACACCTTC
TRBJ2-6 | TRBV30 | TRBD1 | . | 14 | CACRQGSGANVLTF | TGTGCCTGCAGACAGGGCTCTGGGGCCAACGTCCTGACTTTC
TRBJ2-2 | TRBV6-2/TRBV6-3 | TRBD1 | . | 16 | CASSYRDRANTGEQFF | TGTGCCAGCAGTTATCGCGACAGGGCGAACACCGGGGAGCAGTTTTTT
TRBJ1-1 | TRBV4-3 | . | . | 13 | CASSQDTGVGAFF | TGCGCCAGCAGCCAAGATACGGGGGTTGGAGCTTTCTTT
TRBJ1-2 | TRBV12-3/TRBV12-4 | . | . | 15 | CASRKSGVANYGYTF | TGTGCCAGCAGGAAATCAGGTGTAGCTAACTATGGCTACACCTTC
TRBJ1-5 | TRBV6-1 | . | . | 16 | CASSEAQGSPRQPQHF | TGTGCCAGCAGTGAAGCGCAAGGTTCACCTCGTCAGCCCCAGCATTTT
TRBJ2-5 | TRBV3-1 | TRBD2 | . | 15 | CASSNRPGGQETQYF | TGTGCCAGCTCCAATCGGCCGGGGGGCCAAGAGACCCAGTACTTC